Given below is one T cell receptor (beta chain) in context. In the original analysis: Reference gene primer amplification gave estimated nucleated cell counts. Sequencing used immunoSEQ multiplex PCR; TCRdb keeps in-frame clones, though not all of them. That table supplies the V and J calls and clone size; D and trimming were determined from the DNA. The sample includes hundreds of thousands of clones, roughly 80% of them seen just once. These data are taken from a study of blood T cell repertoires in COVID-19. Study background: Acute-phase and convalescent COVID-19 samples originated in the United States, Italy and Spain. From T cells, B-cell-depleted T cells, or PBMCs came the material, which was cDNA or gDNA.

Sequencing was performed on peripheral blood. The clonotype was recovered from a woman of 80 years or more with active or convalescent COVID-19.

CDR3 residues: CASSFSLGPYEQYF. The CDR3, as DNA: TGTGCCAGCAGTTTCTCCCTTGGCCCCTACGAGCAGTACTTC. The gene calls are TRBV6-4 and TRBJ2-7; D call uncertain. The CDR3 is 14 amino acids. Per the germline V gene, CDR1 is MRHNA and CDR2 is SNTAGT. V lost 5 bases and J 2 bases, leaving 13 bases between the germline ends.